The present T cell receptor beta chain was sequenced within a study of T cells in Graves' hyperthyroidism and ophthalmopathy. This clonotype has just a few counts. Used for diagnoses were clinical symptoms, serum thyroxine and TRAb, thyroid ultrasound and orbital computed tomography. Template material for amplifying TCR beta CDR3 regions consisted of RNA transcripts. HTBI primers drove first-round RT-PCR of the TCR CDR3. MiXCR was run by TCRdb on the multiplex PCR reads, yielding one entry per CDR3 protein. The data contain about 360,000 distinct CDR3 sequences, 15% to 18% of them singletons. The CDR3 spans 19 residues. Germline CDR1 MGHRA, CDR2 YSYEKL. V was clipped by 6 bases and J by 4 bases; unmatched bases: 15.

V is TRBV4-1 and J is TRBJ2-7; 16 positions agree with TRBD2. Specimen: blood. This TCR came from a woman aged 18-29 years with Graves' hyperthyroidism that later progressed to Graves' ophthalmopathy. For the CDR3, the DNA is TGCGCCAGCAGACCGGGACTAGCGGGAGGGACCAAACTCAAGTACGAGCAGTACTTC. Its protein product is CASRPGLAGGTKLKYEQYF.